This T cell receptor (beta chain) was identified in a study of cytomegalovirus exposure and HLA in healthy donors (dated by TCRdb to 2017 to 2019). Context from the whole study: According to an earlier analysis of around 600 of the donors, 150 million to 200 million T cells yielded 117 million unique TCR beta sequences and around 300 Gb of sequence data. The aim of the study was to test whether cataloging public T cell receptors could identify signatures of past pathogen exposure. HLA typing included class I and class II loci at four-digit resolution. The study used immunosequencing to profile the T cell repertoires of about 670 subjects and linked those repertoires to cytomegalovirus serostatus. Genome-wide SNP genotypes for about three fifths of the 666 donors were used in a later genetic analysis, which treated that subset as a discovery cohort. To predict cytomegalovirus infection status, the study brought together high-throughput TCR immunosequencing, statistical association of individual TCRs with disease status, and machine learning. An early release that covered more than 550 HLA-typed donors contained around 300 gigabases of sequencing data and 80 million or so unique TCR sequences. The number of donors typed differed by locus, with roughly 629-640 for A, B, C, DRB1 and DQB1, 522 for DQA1, nearly 610 for DPA1, and approximately 470 for DPB1. Among about 370 genotyped donors of the cohort, an average of about 220,000 unique TCR beta nucleotide sequences was sequenced per donor, of which roughly 17% were non-productive. A later analysis re-examined previously published TCR beta repertoires from more than 600 donors and added high-resolution HLA genotyping to investigate patterns of TCR occurrence. An earlier analysis of around 580 of the donors used high-throughput TCR beta sequencing to judge whether each TCR beta V gene segment behaved as functional or pseudogenic. A separate validation cohort of 100 to 150 different subjects was used in addition to the roughly 670-subject first cohort. Rather than drawing on any new phenotypic data, the later analysis identified candidate immune exposures from TCR beta sequences and the way those sequences occurred across donors. Of the roughly 410 genotyped donors, 75% to 85% were placed in the genetic ancestry cluster associated with self-reported Caucasian donors. Because of strong linkage in the cohort, five DR-DQ haplotypes were treated as single units for association and clustering. All discovery cohort repertoires had been generated using a single sequencing platform. Donor age, sex, ethnicity and CMV serostatus were collected together with the repertoire data. On the study overall, not on this receptor specifically: A group of highly shared sequence variants was considered likely to be a technical artifact of the sequencing pipeline. In an earlier analysis of 450 to 750 of the donors, most TCR beta V segments appeared in productive rearrangements about 87% or about 30% of the time, broadly matching IMGT annotations. For the cohort, immune exposure information was limited to CMV serostatus. Compared with equally common non-associated chains, HLA-associated TCR beta chains in a later analysis were more clonally expanded and had lower generation probabilities. In a later genetic analysis, a missense DCLRE1C variant was associated with V-gene and J-gene trimming of TCR beta chains, and the association was replicated in an independent cohort. It was suggested by the authors that the approach could potentially be generalized to other disease states and immunological phenotypes. In a later analysis, most CMV-associated TCR beta chains were found to appear HLA-restricted, with HLA associations seemingly driven largely by CMV exposure. Presence/absence analyses assumed roughly uniform sequencing depth across donors, an assumption that may not hold. In vitro tests confirmed that a few of the cytomegalovirus-associated TCR beta chains recognize cytomegalovirus antigens. The study listed 164 TCR beta chains as associated with cytomegalovirus. In both the original and validation cohorts, the classifier was reported to diagnose cytomegalovirus status with high specificity and sensitivity. The earlier analysis of 587 of the donors excluded roughly 17 rarely observed V segments, including chromosome 9 orphons, because counts were too low. Most TCR sequences were observed very rarely across donors, whereas some public TCRs were present in many individuals. When HLA alleles, especially DR and DQ, strongly co-occurred, attributing TCR associations to individual alleles was difficult. A later genetic analysis reported fewer N-insertions in productive TCRs among donors in an Asian-associated ancestry cluster than the roughly 670-donor mean. Because HLA typing was unavailable for some donors at each locus, only the typed subset was used in association tests. A later analysis reported that several top co-occurrence clusters appeared linked to parvovirus B19, influenza, CMV and Epstein-Barr virus. Linkage disequilibrium might explain the correlated functional status among segregating V segments, but an unknown experimental factor could not be excluded. A later analysis associated about 17,000 TCR beta sequences with specific HLA alleles at a false discovery rate of 0.05. In this cohort, only TCR beta chains were sequenced, and detectable features were limited by the absence of alpha or paired-chain data. A further reported finding was that TCR beta sequences accurately predicted the HLA-A and HLA-B alleles for most subjects in the first cohort. In a later analysis, the rate of TCR association differed among HLA loci, with DRB1 alleles having the most associated TCRs and HLA-C alleles having the fewest.

In total, more than 500 healthy bone marrow donors made up the cohort. Cohort members were all nominally healthy when sampled, although unrecorded immune exposures were likely present. The donor tested CMV seropositive and was one of the 289 seropositive cohort members. Each donor provided a peripheral blood sample, and peripheral blood mononuclear cells were used for TCR beta sequencing. Genomic DNA was extracted from the blood cell samples with the Qiagen DNeasy Blood Extraction Kit. On this clone itself: The antigen this receptor binds is unknown. No much larger clone exists at a distance of one base, and base qualities are not known.

Library generation was performed with the immunoSEQ multiplex PCR assay. For the multiplex PCR, a mixture combining 60 forward primers for TCR Vbeta segments and 13 reverse primers for TCR Jbeta segments was used. The CDR3 region of rearranged TCR beta genes was amplified from genomic DNA by a multiplex PCR assay. On the Illumina HiSeq System, the amplified TCR beta libraries were sequenced as 87-base-pair reads. In the authors' own workflow: In a later analysis, roughly 80 million unique TCR beta chains were counted across the roughly 610 repertoires, and approximately 9.9 million of these chains were shared by at least two donors. To remove PCR and sequencing errors, raw reads were error-corrected and collapsed into unique sequences using a nearest-neighbor algorithm that merged closely related sequences. V, D and J gene segments were assigned by aligning CDR3 sequences to IMGT reference sequences. For a sequence to be retained, at least a six-nucleotide match to both a V gene segment and a J gene segment was required. A rearrangement counted as productive if the CDR3 had no stop codons and remained in frame with V and J, and every other rearrangement counted as non-productive. CDR3 was defined by IMGT convention, running from the second conserved V-encoded cysteine to the conserved J-encoded phenylalanine. In an earlier analysis of 587 of the donors, sequences lacking an unambiguous match to a single V gene segment were excluded. In an earlier analysis of 450 to 750 of the donors, a V segment was called functional when productive rearrangements were above 56.7%, and segregating when the standard deviation between donors exceeded 5%. A statistical classification framework was built for diagnosing cytomegalovirus status from the catalog of TCR beta chain sequences. V and J gene assignment, in a later analysis, came from comparing TCR nucleotide sequences with IMGT/GENE-DB human TR gene sequences. In a later analysis, CDR3 sequences and most-parsimonious VDJ recombination scenarios were assigned using the TCRdist pipeline. A later analysis defined each TCR beta chain by its CDR3 amino acid sequence plus V-gene family, and excluded reads lacking a unique V-gene family. In a later analysis, 450 to 600 highly shared, low-generation-probability nucleotide sequences were removed to address suspected cross-contamination and a sequencing artifact. In a later analysis, a clonal expansion index for each public chain was calculated from normalized within-repertoire ranks of inferred template counts. In a later analysis, generation probabilities were computed with a VDJ recombination model fitted to out-of-frame rearrangements, and the resulting probabilities were checked against IGoR. In a later analysis, hypergeometric tests were used to score TCR-TCR, TCR-HLA and TCR-CMV co-occurrence, with a repertoire-size bias correction applied to TCR pairs. To estimate false discovery rates, a later analysis permuted the HLA or CMV assignments 20 times. In a later analysis, co-occurring TCRs were grouped using DBSCAN, with TCRdist sequence similarity added in when clustering inside HLA-allele-positive subsets. For co-occurrence clustering, repertoires with fewer than 30,000 or more than 120,000 public chains were excluded, along with five or six repertoires with anomalous nucleotide sharing. Here the immuneACCESS table is served through TCRdb, limited to in-frame sequences with V and J called. Missing clones are a known gap in these copies; in checked studies unresolved V genes cover under half, and the rest lacks a known reason. That table gives V, J and clone size, and the DNA gave D and trimming. Here the sample has about 210,000 clones; 82% occur a single time. Of the sample, approximately 5.7% falls within the top ten clones.

Sequenced sample: PBMCs. The clonotype originates from a middle-aged man in good health and CMV-seropositive.

The nucleotides read TGCGCCAGCAGCCAAGGGGTAATGGGAGAGCAGTACGTC. Its protein is CASSQGVMGEQYV. The sequence is built from TRBV4-1 and TRBJ2-7; the D gene is not confidently resolved. Per the germline V gene, MGHRA is the CDR1 and YSYEKL is the CDR2. V loses 1 base, J loses 7 bases, and the germline ends lie 11 bases apart. The CDR3 numbers 13 residues from cysteine through valine. Here the CDR3 DNA is all that survives: 39 bases in frame from base 1.